Listed below are T cell receptor beta chains from one sample, sequenced in a study of shared clonotypes between healthy human individuals. Data came from immunoSEQ multiplex PCR; TCRdb stores just in-frame clones and leaves some out. The sample holds about 2 million clones, roughly 96% seen once. The sample comprised naive CD4+ T cells sorted from blood. The receptors shown here come from a man aged 18 to 29 in good health. Both conserved end residues are part of each CDR3. The order of the fields is V gene, J gene, D gene, clone size, CDR3 DNA, CDR3 protein. D genes are given only for firm matches. Rows give clone size only sometimes, using once, few, many, or a class for an expanded clone.

v_call: TRBV28
j_call: TRBJ2-5
d_call: TRBD2
clone_size: .
cdr3_nt: TGTGCCAGCAGTTCTGGGGGGGAGTGGGAGACCCAGTACTTC
cdr3_aa: CASSSGGEWETQYF

v_call: TRBV9
j_call: TRBJ2-7
d_call: .
clone_size: once
cdr3_nt: TGTGCCAGCAGTGCTACAGGGTACTCGAGTGAGCAGTACTTC
cdr3_aa: CASSATGYSSEQYF

v_call: TRBV4-2
j_call: TRBJ1-2
d_call: .
clone_size: .
cdr3_nt: TGTGCCAGCAGCCTCCAGACCGGGAGCCTTGGCTACACCTTC
cdr3_aa: CASSLQTGSLGYTF

v_call: TRBV30
j_call: TRBJ1-5
d_call: .
clone_size: .
cdr3_nt: TGTGCCTGGAGTGTTGCAGGAAGCAATCAGCCCCAGCATTTT
cdr3_aa: CAWSVAGSNQPQHF

v_call: TRBV6-6
j_call: TRBJ2-7
d_call: .
clone_size: once
cdr3_nt: TGTGCCAGCAATACCGGGACCACCTACGAGCAGTACTTC
cdr3_aa: CASNTGTTYEQYF

v_call: TRBV27
j_call: TRBJ1-2
d_call: TRBD1
clone_size: .
cdr3_nt: TGTGCCAGTCTCCGGGACAGGGAGGAGACTAACTATGGCTACACCTTC
cdr3_aa: CASLRDREETNYGYTF

v_call: TRBV7-2
j_call: TRBJ2-5
d_call: TRBD1
clone_size: .
cdr3_nt: TGTGCCAGCAGCTTAGGGCAGGGGGCCGCCCAAGAGACCCAGTACTTC
cdr3_aa: CASSLGQGAAQETQYF

v_call: TRBV9
j_call: TRBJ2-1
d_call: .
clone_size: .
cdr3_nt: TGTGCCAGCAGCGTAGTAGAGGGCCCCTACAATGAGCAGTTCTTC
cdr3_aa: CASSVVEGPYNEQFF

v_call: TRBV29-1
j_call: TRBJ2-7
d_call: TRBD1
clone_size: .
cdr3_nt: TGCAGCGTTGGTAGACAGGGGGCGGGTGAGCAGTACTTC
cdr3_aa: CSVGRQGAGEQYF

v_call: TRBV14
j_call: TRBJ2-3
d_call: .
clone_size: .
cdr3_nt: TGTGCCAGCAGCCAAGCGGGGGCCCTCACAGATACGCAGTATTTT
cdr3_aa: CASSQAGALTDTQYF

v_call: TRBV6-5
j_call: TRBJ2-7
d_call: .
clone_size: .
cdr3_nt: TGTGCCAGCAGTTACGGGGGCGACCACGAGCAGTACTTC
cdr3_aa: CASSYGGDHEQYF

v_call: TRBV18
j_call: TRBJ2-7
d_call: TRBD1
clone_size: .
cdr3_nt: TGTGCCAGCTCACCTACCGGGACAGGCAACTACGAGCAGTACTTC
cdr3_aa: CASSPTGTGNYEQYF

v_call: TRBV5-1
j_call: TRBJ1-4
d_call: .
clone_size: .
cdr3_nt: TGCGCCAGCGCTAAGGGGGGCGACGGTGAAAAACTGTTTTTT
cdr3_aa: CASAKGGDGEKLFF

v_call: TRBV6-5
j_call: TRBJ1-1
d_call: .
clone_size: .
cdr3_nt: TGTGCCAGCGGAGTATTATCTGAAGCTTTCTTT
cdr3_aa: CASGVLSEAFF

v_call: TRBV4-1
j_call: TRBJ1-2
d_call: TRBD1
clone_size: .
cdr3_nt: TGCGCCAGCAGCCAAGAGACAGGGCAAGGCTACACCTTC
cdr3_aa: CASSQETGQGYTF

v_call: TRBV4-2
j_call: TRBJ2-7
d_call: TRBD2
clone_size: .
cdr3_nt: TGTGCCAGCAGCCAAGTGGTTAGCGGGGGGTCCTACGAGCAGTACTTC
cdr3_aa: CASSQVVSGGSYEQYF

v_call: TRBV7-2
j_call: TRBJ2-3
d_call: .
clone_size: .
cdr3_nt: TGTGCCAGCAGCTCGGACCACACAGATACGCAGTATTTT
cdr3_aa: CASSSDHTDTQYF

v_call: TRBV9
j_call: TRBJ1-1
d_call: .
clone_size: .
cdr3_nt: TGTGCCAGCAGCCTGGGGGGACCAGACACTGAAGCTTTCTTT
cdr3_aa: CASSLGGPDTEAFF

v_call: TRBV5-1
j_call: TRBJ2-5
d_call: .
clone_size: .
cdr3_nt: TGCGCCAGCAGCTTGGGGAGTATGTCCCTGGAGACCCAGTACTTC
cdr3_aa: CASSLGSMSLETQYF

v_call: TRBV15
j_call: TRBJ2-2
d_call: .
clone_size: .
cdr3_nt: TGTGCCACCAGCAGAGAGGGGACCAACGGGGAGCTGTTTTTT
cdr3_aa: CATSREGTNGELFF

v_call: TRBV4-1
j_call: TRBJ2-3
d_call: .
clone_size: once
cdr3_nt: TGCGCCAGCAGCCAAGATCTGTGGGGTCTAAATACGCAGTATTTT
cdr3_aa: CASSQDLWGLNTQYF

v_call: TRBV6-1
j_call: TRBJ2-7
d_call: TRBD2
clone_size: many
cdr3_nt: TGTGCCAGCAGTCTTTCGGCGGGAGCCAACTACGAGCAGTACTTC
cdr3_aa: CASSLSAGANYEQYF

v_call: TRBV28
j_call: TRBJ2-3
d_call: .
clone_size: .
cdr3_nt: TGTGCCAGCAGTCCTCCCCCAAGCACAGATACGCAGTATTTT
cdr3_aa: CASSPPPSTDTQYF